The source of this T cell receptor beta chain is a study of CD8 T cells in ankylosing spondylitis listed by TCRdb under 2017. Study-wide context: To find TCR variants linked to disease, the study profiled T cell receptor beta repertoires in ankylosing spondylitis patients and healthy donors. In total, the full study cohort was made up of roughly 100 healthy donors and more than 20 ankylosing spondylitis patients. Samples of peripheral blood were taken, and for ankylosing spondylitis patients, synovial fluid was collected as well.

The sample was run on an Illumina HiSeq 2500. TCR beta libraries were prepared by quantitative 5'-RACE with molecular barcodes. Regarding the original processing steps: Disease-linked TCR variants were identified with a new computational method built on a probabilistic model of VDJ rearrangement. TCRdb ran its own pipeline on the public reads, namely fastp trimming at Q25 and MiXCR clone calling, and kept in-frame beta chains. All rows with the same CDR3 protein become a single entry with the most common DNA and genes. The V and J calls shown here were made by TCRdb, not taken from the authors' results. Across this sample there are roughly 440,000 distinct CDR3 sequences, with 15% to 20% seen only once. The ten biggest clones cover over 1% of the sample. This clonotype was seen more than once but under ten times. This clone's antigen is unknown. Base qualities are missing; no much larger clone stands one base away.

Relative to germline, V is missing 5 bases and J is missing 2 bases, with 2 bases of the junction outside any gene match. CDR1 GTSNPN and CDR2 SVGIG were looked up in the germline V gene (reference sequence). The CDR3, from cysteine to phenylalanine, totals 14 residues. The read is trimmed to its CDR3 DNA, 42 bases read in frame from base 1. Findings and caveats that apply to the study as a whole: A TCR beta motif of several highly homologous amino acid variants appeared characteristic of blood from ankylosing spondylitis patients. A CD8+ phenotype was shown by the disease-linked clones, which were found at relatively low frequencies in peripheral blood. The disease-linked clones were reported to be significantly enriched in matched synovial fluid samples from ankylosing spondylitis patients. Some motif variants were previously reported in synovial fluid and blood of reactive arthritis patients, suggesting common disease-initiation mechanisms.

This sequence was found in a male donor with ankylosing spondylitis. Sequencing was done on a sample of blood, either unsorted or a sorted T cell fraction (not recorded which). Recombination connected TRBV30 to TRBJ1-3; 11 middle bases align to TRBD1. The CDR3 sequence is CAWRDRGAGNTIYF. The DNA is as follows: TGTGCCTGGCGGGACAGGGGGGCTGGAAACACCATATATTTT.